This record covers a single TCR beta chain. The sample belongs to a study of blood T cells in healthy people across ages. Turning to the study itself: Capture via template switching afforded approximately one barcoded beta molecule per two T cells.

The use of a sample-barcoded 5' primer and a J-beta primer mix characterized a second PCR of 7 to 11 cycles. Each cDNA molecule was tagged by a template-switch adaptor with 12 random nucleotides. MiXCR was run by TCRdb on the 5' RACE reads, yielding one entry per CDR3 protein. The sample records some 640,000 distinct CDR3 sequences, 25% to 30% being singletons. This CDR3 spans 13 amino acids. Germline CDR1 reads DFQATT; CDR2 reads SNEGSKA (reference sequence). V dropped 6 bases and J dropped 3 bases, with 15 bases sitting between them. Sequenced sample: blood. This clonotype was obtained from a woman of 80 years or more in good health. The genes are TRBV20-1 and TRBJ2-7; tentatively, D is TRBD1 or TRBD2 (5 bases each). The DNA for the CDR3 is TGCAGTGCAACCGGGACCTACAACTACGAGCAGTACTTC. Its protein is CSATGTYNYEQYF.